This TCR beta chain is from a study of T cell clusters in autoimmune cytopenias. For the study at large: A median of about 50,000 TRB reads per sample yielded a median approximately 2,400 distinct clonotypes.

CDR3 length equals 16 residues. CDR1 is SGHTA and CDR2 is FQGNSA in the germline V gene. The study, taken as a whole, reports: Primary autoimmune cytopenia patients seemingly lacked the physiological T cell clusters found in healthy donors. No cluster-lack signature appeared between secondary cytopenia and chronic lymphocytic leukemia patients, apparently due to lymphoma masking. TRB repertoire shifts in secondary cytopenia and chronic lymphocytic leukemia mostly reflected lymphoma, not autoimmunity.

TRB was amplified from 250 ng of peripheral blood genomic DNA per sample. One tube held mixed TRB-A and TRB-B primer pools for touch-down PCR. TCRdb re-called the multiplex PCR reads, yielding one record per CDR3 amino acid sequence without DNA. The sample totals about 3,600 distinct CDR3 sequences. With respect to this clonotype: The target antigen is unknown.

Sequences were obtained from peripheral blood. The chain combines TRBV7-2 with TRBJ2-2; as DNA is missing, the TRBD1 call by TCRdb cannot be tested. The sequence derives from a human donor with an autoimmune cytopenia or autoimmune hepatitis (not recorded which). The CDR3 is CASSGGTGGITGELFF.